Listed below are T cell receptor beta chains from one sample, sequenced in a study of cytomegalovirus exposure and HLA in healthy donors. Sequencing used immunoSEQ multiplex PCR; TCRdb keeps in-frame clones, though not all of them. The sample records 83,000 or so clones, 60% to 80% being singletons. Sequencing was done on a sample of PBMCs. The receptors originated from a female donor in good health and CMV-seronegative. Both conserved end residues are part of each CDR3. D genes are given only for firm matches. Some rows mark clone size as missing; the rest say once, few, many or name a class of expanded clone.

TRBV2	NA	TRBJ2-3	TRBD2	TGTGCCAGCAGACGACTAGCGGGAGTAACAGATACGCAGTATTTT	CASRRLAGVTDTQYF
TRBV27	NA	TRBJ1-2	TRBD1	TGTGCCAGCAGCATATCTGGGACAGGGGAGGTCGATGGCTACACCTTC	CASSISGTGEVDGYTF
TRBV6-1	NA	TRBJ2-7	NA	TGTGCCAGCAGTGTCCCACAGGGATCGGGCGAGCAGTACTTC	CASSVPQGSGEQYF
TRBV13	once	TRBJ2-7	TRBD1	TGTGCCAGCAGACTCGGGACAGGGATCTACGAGCAGTACTTC	CASRLGTGIYEQYF
TRBV5-6	NA	TRBJ2-7	NA	TGTGCCAGCAGCTTCTCCGGGGTCGGCGAGCAGTACTTC	CASSFSGVGEQYF
TRBV23-1	NA	TRBJ2-7	NA	TGCGCCAGCAGTCAATCTGGTCTCTCGGACATATCCTACGAGCAGTACTTC	CASSQSGLSDISYEQYF
TRBV5-1	NA	TRBJ2-1	TRBD2	TGCGCCAGCAGCGAAGGGACTAGCGGGGGGAATGAGCAGTTCTTC	CASSEGTSGGNEQFF
TRBV19	NA	TRBJ2-7	TRBD2	TGTGCCAGTAGTAAGGCGGGGGAGGCTTACGAGCAGTACTTC	CASSKAGEAYEQYF
TRBV10-1	NA	TRBJ2-7	TRBD1	TGCGCCAGCCCCGCCCCCGGGACAGGACAAAGGACGGGGATTCCATACGAGCAGTACTTC	CASPAPGTGQRTGIPYEQYF
TRBV7-6	once	TRBJ1-4	NA	TGTGCCAGCTCCGTTGGGGCGATTAATGAAAAACTGTTTTTT	CASSVGAINEKLFF
TRBV10-2	few	TRBJ1-1	TRBD1	TGCGCCAGCAGTTTTACAGGGGGTGGGACTGAAGCTTTCTTT	CASSFTGGGTEAFF
TRBV28	NA	TRBJ2-1	NA	TGTGCCAGCAGTTCCGGAGGGCTCCGGGATGAGCAGTTCTTC	CASSSGGLRDEQFF
TRBV11-3	few	TRBJ2-7	NA	TGTGCCAGCAGCTTAGCCACCGGTCGATATTACGAGCAGTACTTC	CASSLATGRYYEQYF
TRBV2	NA	TRBJ2-7	TRBD2	TGTGCCAGCAGTGCCCAGCGGGGGCCCTACGAGCAGTACTTC	CASSAQRGPYEQYF
TRBV7-2	NA	TRBJ2-5	TRBD1	TGTGCCAGCAGCGAGACACAGGGGGAGACCCAGTACTTC	CASSETQGETQYF
TRBV14	NA	TRBJ2-7	TRBD1	TGTGCCAGCAGAAATACAGGGGGCTCCTACGAGCAGTACTTC	CASRNTGGSYEQYF
TRBV6-6	NA	TRBJ2-3	TRBD1	TGTGCCGGCGCCGGGACAGGGGGCCCCACAGATACGCAGTATTTT	CAGAGTGGPTDTQYF
TRBV28	NA	TRBJ2-7	NA	TGTGCCGGATCGTACAGGGCCTCCTACGAGCAGTACTTC	CAGSYRASYEQYF
TRBV5-6	few	TRBJ1-2	TRBD1	TGTGCCAGCAGCGGGGGACAGGGGGACTATGGCTACACCTTC	CASSGGQGDYGYTF
TRBV28	NA	TRBJ1-2	NA	TGTGCCAGCACCACTCCACAGCCTAACTATGGCTACACCTTC	CASTTPQPNYGYTF
TRBV6-1	NA	TRBJ2-1	NA	TGTGCCAGCAGTGCCCATGGGGACTTCAATGAGCAGTTCTTC	CASSAHGDFNEQFF
TRBV18	NA	TRBJ2-3	NA	TGTGCCAGCTCGGGGGGTATTAGCACAGATACGCAGTATTTT	CASSGGISTDTQYF
TRBV25-1	NA	TRBJ2-3	NA	TGTGCCAGCAGTGTAACAGATACGCAGTATTTT	CASSVTDTQYF
TRBV7-2	NA	TRBJ2-1	TRBD2	TGTGCCAGCAGACCGGGACTACGATACAATGAGCAGTTCTTC	CASRPGLRYNEQFF
TRBV5-4	NA	TRBJ2-7	NA	TGTGCCAGCAGCTTAATCGCAGGGAACGAGCAGTACTTC	CASSLIAGNEQYF
TRBV30	NA	TRBJ2-6	NA	TGTGCCTGGACCGAGGGGGTTGGGGCCAACGTCCTGACTTTC	CAWTEGVGANVLTF
TRBV28	NA	TRBJ2-7	NA	TGTGCCAGCAGTGGAGGGAGGGGGGACTCCTACGAGCAGTACTTC	CASSGGRGDSYEQYF
TRBV6-6	NA	TRBJ1-3	NA	TGTGCCAGCAACGAACTCGCTATATCTGGAAACACCATATATTTT	CASNELAISGNTIYF
TRBV6-4	NA	TRBJ2-2	NA	TGTGCCAGCAGTGTGTTAGCGAACACCGGGGAGCTGTTTTTT	CASSVLANTGELFF
TRBV7-9	NA	TRBJ2-7	TRBD1	TGTGCCAGCACCCCGCCGGGACAGAGCTCCTACGAGCAGTACTTC	CASTPPGQSSYEQYF
TRBV30	once	TRBJ2-2	TRBD1	TGTGCCTGGAGCGGACAGGGGGCGAACACCGGGGAGCTGTTTTTT	CAWSGQGANTGELFF
TRBV5-1	once	TRBJ2-7	TRBD2	TGCGCCAGCAGCTTGGGGACTAGCGTGAGCGAGCAGTACTTC	CASSLGTSVSEQYF